Shown below are 8 T cell receptor beta chains from a single sample sequenced in a study of blood T cell repertoires in COVID-19. The assay was immunoSEQ multiplex PCR, and TCRdb's table has in-frame clones only and misses some. The table lists under 150,000 clones, about 87% of them singletons. Sequencing was carried out using peripheral blood. The receptor set was obtained from a human donor in a cohort sampled during active COVID-19.

This clone appeared a few times. This chain joins TRBV7-9 and TRBJ1-4, with 9 nucleotides matching TRBD1. The CDR3 length is 13 residues. The germline CDR1 and CDR2 sequences are SEHNR and FQNEAQ (reference sequence). Losses at the gene ends were 4 bases for V and 8 bases for J; bases not matched to a gene: 2. CDR3 DNA: TGTGCCAGCAGCTACGGGACAGGGGAAAAACTGTTTTTT. It codes for CASSYGTGEKLFF.

This clone was picked up many times. V and J are TRBV6-2 or TRBV6-3 and TRBJ2-1; D possibly corresponds to TRBD1 (5 bases). Between the trimmed V and J ends, which lost 5 bases and 3 bases, there was a span of 8 bases. Germline values: CDR1 MNHEY, CDR2 SVGEGT. This CDR3 region has 13 residues. This CDR3 is CASSHDSYNEQFF. Written as DNA, the CDR3 is TGTGCCAGCAGTCACGACAGCTACAATGAGCAGTTCTTC.

The chain couples TRBV4-1 to TRBJ1-6; maybe TRBD1 (6 bases). The CDR3 is 17 amino acids. V gave up 1 base and J gave up 4 bases, with 14 bases separating them. Germline V gene sequence: CDR1 MGHRA, CDR2 YSYEKL. In DNA form, the CDR3 reads TGCGCCAGCAGCCAAGCACCGCTACAGGGTTATAATTCACCCCTCCACTTT. Translation: CASSQAPLQGYNSPLHF.

This chain connects TRBV9 to TRBJ1-2; 9 nucleotides align to TRBD1. This CDR3 contains 16 residues. J lost 4 bases, V lost 0 bases, and 7 bases had no gene match. Germline-derived CDR1 and CDR2 are SGDLS and YYNGEE. The CDR3 protein is CASSVGGTGIIYGYTF. DNA of the CDR3: TGTGCCAGCAGCGTAGGGGGGACAGGGATTATCTATGGCTACACCTTC.

This clone was observed at least ten times. The rearrangement links TRBV7-9 to TRBJ2-2; D is unclear. Germline CDR1 and CDR2: SEHNR and FQNEAQ (reference sequence). V was trimmed by 5 bases and J by 3 bases, leaving 4 bases between them. The CDR3 sequence is 12 residues long. The CDR3 nucleotides read TGTGCCAGCAGCCCAGACACCGGGGAGCTGTTTTTT. It yields the protein CASSPDTGELFF. Full variable domain (outside the CDR3, taken from reference TRBV7-9 and TRBJ2-2): DTGVSQNPRHKITKRGQNVTFRCDPISEHNRLYWYRQTLGQGPEFLTYFQNEAQLEKSRLLSDRFSAERPKGSFSTLEIQRTEQGDSAMYLCASSPDTGELFFGEGSRLTVL.

The chain links TRBV7-2 to TRBJ2-3; TRBD1 aligns across 8 bases. The CDR3 spans 17 residues. V gave up 5 bases and J gave up 1 base; unmatched junction bases: 11. CDR1 and CDR2 (germline): SGHTA, FQGNSA. This CDR3 is CASSHNPGGAGTDTQYF. CDR3 nucleotide sequence: TGTGCCAGCAGCCATAATCCAGGGGGCGCGGGCACAGATACGCAGTATTTT.

V is TRBV4-2 and J is TRBJ1-1; D is uncertain. Germline values: CDR1 LGHNA, CDR2 YNFKEQ. The CDR3 spans 13 residues. Deletions cut 1 base from V and 2 bases from J, with 5 bases between. This CDR3 is CASSQAPNTEAFF. The CDR3 DNA reads as TGTGCCAGCAGCCAAGCCCCTAACACTGAAGCTTTCTTT.

The gene calls are TRBV27 and TRBJ1-5; D unresolved. The CDR3 runs 14 residues. V lost 3 bases and J lost 0, with 6 bases in between. CDR1 is MNHEY and CDR2 is SMNVEV in the germline V gene (reference sequence). In nucleotides, the CDR3 is TGTGCCAGCAGTTTGAGTTATAGCAATCAGCCCCAGCATTTT. It codes for CASSLSYSNQPQHF.